The rows below give T cell receptor beta chains drawn from one sample of a study of molecular identifiers for immune sequencing clone quantification. In TCRdb, the PCR reads were re-called with MiXCR into one record per CDR3 protein. This table holds 250,000 to 350,000 distinct CDR3 sequences, roughly a fifth found once. The sample was naive CD8+ T cells from blood, with Jurkat cell RNA spiked in. The receptors come from a human donor in good health. Some libraries in this study had Jurkat cell RNA spiked in. The CDR3 runs from the conserved cysteine through the conserved F or W. The D gene is left open where the match is weak. A clone size is listed for some rows: how often the clone was seen (once, few, many), or a class if it is expanded.

many TRBJ2-7 . TRBV4-1 CASSQEILAPYEQYF TGCGCCAGCAGCCAAGAGATCCTGGCCCCCTACGAGCAGTACTTC
few TRBJ2-3 . TRBV7-9 CASSLHSGDHYTDTQYF TGTGCCAGCAGCCTTCATTCAGGGGACCATTACACAGATACGCAGTATTTT
. TRBJ2-3 . TRBV4-3 CASSQDGVALGDTQYF TGCGCCAGCAGCCAAGATGGGGTAGCCCTGGGAGATACGCAGTATTTT
many TRBJ2-2 . TRBV7-9 CASSFSGAFTGELFF TGTGCCAGCAGCTTTTCCGGGGCCTTCACCGGGGAGCTGTTTTTT
many TRBJ1-5 TRBD1 TRBV19 CASSPGDRGFNQPQHF TGTGCCAGTAGCCCGGGGGACAGAGGATTCAATCAGCCCCAGCATTTT
many TRBJ1-2 TRBD1 TRBV5-6 CASSPLTGPNYGYTF TGTGCCAGCAGCCCCTTGACAGGGCCGAACTATGGCTACACCTTC
many TRBJ2-3 TRBD1 TRBV4-3 CASSQGTGVSDTQYF TGCGCCAGCAGCCAAGGGACAGGGGTTTCAGATACGCAGTATTTT
. TRBJ2-3 . TRBV7-6 CASSAHVDTQYF TGTGCCAGCAGCGCCCATGTAGATACGCAGTATTTT
. TRBJ2-7 . TRBV6-2/TRBV6-3 CASSRVGARYEQYF TGTGCCAGCAGTCGAGTGGGGGCGCGCTACGAGCAGTACTTC
. TRBJ2-1 TRBD2 TRBV27 CASSLIPTSGTSEQFF TGTGCCAGCAGTTTAATCCCCACTAGCGGGACTTCTGAGCAGTTCTTC
many TRBJ1-1 . TRBV12-3/TRBV12-4 CASSSTQVNTEAFF TGTGCCAGCAGTTCCACACAGGTGAACACTGAAGCTTTCTTT
few TRBJ2-7 TRBD2 TRBV28 CASQERGGQDEQYF TGTGCCAGTCAAGAGCGGGGGGGCCAGGACGAGCAGTACTTC
many TRBJ2-3 TRBD2 TRBV27 CASSLTSGSIDTQYF TGTGCCAGCAGTTTAACGAGCGGGAGTATAGATACGCAGTATTTT
many TRBJ1-4 . TRBV5-1 CASSLGGATNEKLFF TGCGCCAGCAGCTTGGGGGGCGCAACTAATGAAAAACTGTTTTTT
many TRBJ2-5 TRBD2 TRBV10-3 CAIAPGGSQETQYF TGTGCCATCGCGCCGGGGGGGAGTCAAGAGACCCAGTACTTC
many TRBJ2-7 . TRBV7-9 CASSSLLGSYEQYF TGTGCCAGCAGCTCCCTCCTCGGGAGCTACGAGCAGTACTTC
many TRBJ2-7 . TRBV6-6 CARMPQSSAYEQYF TGTGCCAGAATGCCACAGAGTTCGGCCTACGAGCAGTACTTC
many TRBJ1-2 . TRBV7-9 CASSPLWGGAANYGYTF TGTGCCAGCAGCCCCCTCTGGGGGGGCGCAGCTAACTATGGCTACACCTTC
many TRBJ2-3 . TRBV13 CASSARRSDTQYF TGTGCCAGCAGCGCACGGAGATCAGATACGCAGTATTTT
many TRBJ2-5 . TRBV30 CAWFSSYETQYF TGTGCCTGGTTTTCTTCTTACGAGACCCAGTACTTC
. TRBJ2-7 . TRBV27 CASSLFYREQYF TGTGCCAGCAGTTTATTCTATCGCGAGCAGTACTTC
. TRBJ2-1 TRBD2 TRBV12-3/TRBV12-4 CASSTDGPGLAGGLFRDEQFF TGTGCCAGCAGTACCGATGGTCCGGGACTTGCGGGGGGGCTATTTAGGGATGAGCAGTTCTTC
many TRBJ1-1 . TRBV29-1 CSVVGSNTEAFF TGCAGCGTTGTCGGTAGTAACACTGAAGCTTTCTTT
. TRBJ1-3 . TRBV19 CASSIDRFSGNTIYF TGTGCCAGTAGTATAGACAGATTCTCTGGAAACACCATATATTTT
. TRBJ1-2 . TRBV27 CASSKGNNGYTF TGTGCCAGCAGCAAGGGCAACAATGGCTACACCTTC
many TRBJ2-5 TRBD1 TRBV4-1 CASSQDSTQGYQETQYF TGCGCCAGCAGCCAAGATTCTACACAGGGGTACCAAGAGACCCAGTACTTC
many TRBJ2-3 . TRBV19 CASSILGDTQYF TGTGCCAGTAGTATATTGGGTGATACGCAGTATTTT
many TRBJ1-1 . TRBV6-5 CASSYSWTGNTEAFF TGTGCCAGCAGTTACTCATGGACTGGGAACACTGAAGCTTTCTTT
. TRBJ1-1 TRBD1 TRBV4-2 CASSQDWGQTGGWGNTETFF TGTGCCAGCAGCCAAGATTGGGGACAAACAGGGGGATGGGGCAACACTGAAACTTTCTTT
few TRBJ1-5 . TRBV13 CASSSGMPDVRNQPQHF TGTGCCAGCAGCTCGGGGATGCCCGACGTGCGCAATCAGCCCCAGCATTTT
many TRBJ1-1 . TRBV29-1 CSVGGGENTEAFF TGCAGCGTTGGTGGAGGGGAGAACACTGAAGCTTTCTTT
many TRBJ2-7 . TRBV20-1 CSARTPGRYEQYF TGCAGTGCTAGGACGCCCGGAAGATACGAGCAGTACTTC
. TRBJ2-5 . TRBV27 CASSSLWGETQYF TGTGCCAGCAGTTCGCTGTGGGGAGAGACCCAGTACTTC
. TRBJ2-3 . TRBV20-1 CSARDHGSTDTQYF TGCAGTGCTAGAGATCACGGGAGTACAGATACGCAGTATTTT
many TRBJ2-2 TRBD2 TRBV20-1 CSASGGAKPGELFF TGCAGTGCCAGCGGGGGGGCGAAGCCCGGGGAGCTGTTTTTT
many TRBJ2-7 . TRBV5-1 CASSVGVEQYF TGCGCCAGCAGCGTAGGAGTCGAGCAGTACTTC
many TRBJ2-1 TRBD2 TRBV7-2 CASSLVPGREPQYNEQFF TGTGCCAGCAGCTTAGTTCCGGGGCGGGAGCCCCAGTACAATGAGCAGTTCTTC
few TRBJ2-5 . TRBV12-3/TRBV12-4 CASSPSQGFGETQYF TGTGCCAGCAGTCCCTCACAGGGTTTTGGCGAGACCCAGTACTTC
many TRBJ1-4 . TRBV2 CASSEEVTGSYEKLFF TGTGCCAGCAGTGAAGAGGTGACAGGAAGTTATGAAAAACTGTTTTTT
many TRBJ2-5 . TRBV24-1 CATSFGTIQETQYF TGTGCCACCAGTTTCGGGACAATCCAAGAGACCCAGTACTTC
many TRBJ2-1 . TRBV7-8 CASSPPSGQTSYNEQFF TGTGCCAGCAGCCCCCCCTCCGGACAGACCTCCTACAATGAGCAGTTCTTC
many TRBJ1-1 TRBD1 TRBV20-1 CSARDLLGQGYVEAFF TGCAGTGCTAGAGATCTTTTGGGACAGGGTTATGTTGAAGCTTTCTTT
many TRBJ1-1 TRBD1 TRBV11-2 CASSPGTAGNTEAFF TGTGCCAGCAGCCCAGGGACAGCCGGGAACACTGAAGCTTTCTTT
many TRBJ1-2 TRBD1 TRBV15 CATSIKTGSDYGYTF TGTGCCACCAGCATTAAGACAGGGAGCGACTATGGCTACACCTTC
many TRBJ2-5 . TRBV5-1 CASSQRLEETQYF TGCGCCAGCAGCCAAAGACTAGAAGAGACCCAGTACTTC
. TRBJ2-5 . TRBV20-1 CSARGIREQETQYF TGCAGTGCCCGAGGCATCAGGGAACAAGAGACCCAGTACTTC
many TRBJ1-1 . TRBV6-5 CASSPGGRGEAFF TGTGCCAGCAGCCCCGGGGGACGGGGTGAAGCTTTCTTT
many TRBJ2-1 . TRBV6-5 CASDSGGEQFF TGTGCCAGCGACAGCGGAGGTGAGCAGTTCTTC
many TRBJ2-1 TRBD1 TRBV29-1 CSVEPDRAWNEQFF TGCAGCGTTGAGCCGGACAGGGCTTGGAATGAGCAGTTCTTC
many TRBJ2-7 . TRBV5-1 CASSHGDSHERQYF TGCGCCAGCAGCCATGGAGACAGCCACGAAAGGCAGTACTTC